This is a list of T cell receptor beta chains from one sample in a study of blood T cells in healthy people across ages. TCRdb ran MiXCR on the 5' RACE reads and lists one entry per CDR3 protein. Of roughly 800,000 distinct CDR3 sequences in the sample, 55% to 75% were seen once. The sequenced sample consisted of blood. The receptors come from a man aged 25-45 years in good health. The CDR3 runs from the conserved cysteine through the conserved F or W. The order of the fields is V gene, clone size, J gene, D gene, CDR3 DNA, CDR3 protein. D genes are given only for firm matches. Clone size is not always given. Where it is, it says once, few, many or a class for expanded clones.

V: TRBV20-1
size: -
J: TRBJ2-5
D: TRBD2
DNA: TGCAGTGCCGAGCCCCCAGGACTAGCGGGGGAGACCCAGTACTTC
CDR3: CSAEPPGLAGETQYF

V: TRBV5-6
size: once
J: TRBJ1-2
D: TRBD1
DNA: TGTGCCAGCAGCCCGACCGACAGGGGCTATGGCTACACCTTC
CDR3: CASSPTDRGYGYTF

V: TRBV28
size: few
J: TRBJ2-7
D: -
DNA: TGTGCTAGCAGTCCGAACACCAGACAGGACGAGCAGTACTTC
CDR3: CASSPNTRQDEQYF

V: TRBV7-2
size: few
J: TRBJ2-1
D: TRBD2
DNA: TGTGCCAGCAGCTTACTAGCGGCAGAGCAGTTCTTC
CDR3: CASSLLAAEQFF

V: TRBV7-2
size: few
J: TRBJ1-4
D: -
DNA: TGTGCCAGCAGCTTACACAGGGACGAAAAACTGTTTTTT
CDR3: CASSLHRDEKLFF

V: TRBV7-2
size: few
J: TRBJ2-1
D: -
DNA: TGTGCCAGCAGCCTTCATGGAGGTCCTTACAATGAGCAGTTCTTC
CDR3: CASSLHGGPYNEQFF

V: TRBV4-3
size: few
J: TRBJ2-7
D: -
DNA: TGCGCCAGCAGCTCTGCTAAGGGGTACGAGCAGTACTTC
CDR3: CASSSAKGYEQYF

V: TRBV29-1
size: -
J: TRBJ1-1
D: TRBD1
DNA: TGCAGCGTACGGGACAGGGGCACTGAAGCTTTCTTT
CDR3: CSVRDRGTEAFF

V: TRBV20-1
size: -
J: TRBJ1-6
D: TRBD1
DNA: TGCAGTGGGGCAGGGGGCGTTCGGAGAAATTCACCCCTCCACTTT
CDR3: CSGAGGVRRNSPLHF

V: TRBV7-3
size: few
J: TRBJ2-7
D: TRBD1
DNA: TGTGCCAGCAGCCTACGCGGGACAGGGGGACTCTACGAGCAGTACTTC
CDR3: CASSLRGTGGLYEQYF

V: TRBV20-1
size: -
J: TRBJ2-7
D: -
DNA: TGCAGTGCCCCGGCCCCAGGGTCCTCCTGGTACGAGCAGTACTTC
CDR3: CSAPAPGSSWYEQYF

V: TRBV10-3
size: -
J: TRBJ2-3
D: -
DNA: TGTGCCATCAGTGATGGGCTAGCAGGAAGTACGCAGTATTTT
CDR3: CAISDGLAGSTQYF

V: TRBV3-1
size: -
J: TRBJ1-5
D: -
DNA: TGTGCCAGCAGCCAAGAAATCGATCAGCCCCAGCATTTT
CDR3: CASSQEIDQPQHF

V: TRBV27
size: -
J: TRBJ1-5
D: TRBD1
DNA: TGTGCCAGCAGTGCCTTCGGGACAGCTATCAATCAGCCCCAGCATTTT
CDR3: CASSAFGTAINQPQHF

V: TRBV2
size: -
J: TRBJ1-4
D: TRBD1
DNA: TGTGCCAGCAGATTGGACAGGGTTGGGGAAAAACTGTTTTTT
CDR3: CASRLDRVGEKLFF

V: TRBV29-1
size: -
J: TRBJ2-3
D: TRBD2
DNA: TGCAGCGTCTTGGAGGCGGGAGCCCCAGATACGCAGTATTTT
CDR3: CSVLEAGAPDTQYF

V: TRBV12-5
size: -
J: TRBJ1-1
D: -
DNA: TGTGCTAGTGGTTTGTTGTACAGCTGGGGCACTGAAGCTTTCTTT
CDR3: CASGLLYSWGTEAFF

V: TRBV28
size: few
J: TRBJ1-2
D: -
DNA: TGTGCCAGCACAGGTCGGGGGCGAGCTAACTATGGCTACACCTTC
CDR3: CASTGRGRANYGYTF

V: TRBV7-9
size: -
J: TRBJ1-1
D: -
DNA: TGTGCCAGCAGCCTAGTCGCCTTGGTCGGGGGGAGGACTGAAGCTTTCTTT
CDR3: CASSLVALVGGRTEAFF

V: TRBV25-1
size: -
J: TRBJ2-7
D: TRBD1
DNA: TGTGCCAGCAGTGAGACAGGGTGGGACGAGCAGTACTTC
CDR3: CASSETGWDEQYF

V: TRBV9
size: -
J: TRBJ1-2
D: TRBD1
DNA: TGTGCCAGCAGCTCCCGACAGGGGAGAGGTGGCTACACCTTC
CDR3: CASSSRQGRGGYTF

V: TRBV28
size: few
J: TRBJ1-2
D: -
DNA: TGTGCCAGCAGTCCTTTTGGGGAGGGCTACACCTTC
CDR3: CASSPFGEGYTF

V: TRBV11-1
size: -
J: TRBJ2-5
D: -
DNA: TGTGCCAGCAGCTTAGTTCAAGAGACCCGGTACTTC
CDR3: CASSLVQETRYF

V: TRBV6-5
size: many
J: TRBJ2-3
D: TRBD2
DNA: TGTGCCAGCAGTTACGGGACGGGGGGGCATCCAGATACGCAGTATTTT
CDR3: CASSYGTGGHPDTQYF

V: TRBV27
size: few
J: TRBJ2-7
D: -
DNA: TGTGCCAGCAGTTTTCGGACAGCAAGCTACGAGCAGTACTTC
CDR3: CASSFRTASYEQYF

V: TRBV19
size: -
J: TRBJ2-3
D: -
DNA: TGTGCCAGTAGTAATCCGACTGGGCCTAGCACAGATACGCAGTATTTT
CDR3: CASSNPTGPSTDTQYF

V: TRBV7-7
size: few
J: TRBJ2-6
D: -
DNA: TGTGCCACTGGAGTCTATTCTGGGGCCAACGTCCTGACTTTC
CDR3: CATGVYSGANVLTF

V: TRBV20-1
size: -
J: TRBJ2-7
D: TRBD2
DNA: TGCAGTGCTGTCAGGGAGGGTAACTACGAGCAGTACTTC
CDR3: CSAVREGNYEQYF

V: TRBV7-7
size: few
J: TRBJ2-5
D: -
DNA: TGTGCTAGCAGCTCCGGACGAGGGGGAGAGACCCAGTACTTC
CDR3: CASSSGRGGETQYF

V: TRBV28
size: -
J: TRBJ1-1
D: -
DNA: TGTGCCAGCAGTCCCATTTCTGAAGGTCTGAACACTGAAGCTTTCTTT
CDR3: CASSPISEGLNTEAFF

V: TRBV20-1
size: -
J: TRBJ2-7
D: TRBD2
DNA: TGCAGTGCTAGAGATCAGCGGGACGGCTACGAGCAGTACTTC
CDR3: CSARDQRDGYEQYF

V: TRBV29-1
size: once
J: TRBJ2-5
D: TRBD1
DNA: TGCAGCGTTGAAGGGTCCAGCCACCTAGACAGGGGTGAGCAGTACTTC
CDR3: CSVEGSSHLDRGEQYF

V: TRBV20-1
size: few
J: TRBJ1-2
D: TRBD1
DNA: TGCAGTGCTAGGGGGGACAGCCGGACCTATGGCTACACCTTC
CDR3: CSARGDSRTYGYTF

V: TRBV20-1
size: -
J: TRBJ2-1
D: TRBD2
DNA: TGCAGTGCGGGGCTAGCGGGGGAAGGGAATGAGCAGTTCTTC
CDR3: CSAGLAGEGNEQFF

V: TRBV5-1
size: -
J: TRBJ1-1
D: -
DNA: TGCGCCAGCAGCAATCCAGTCCCGAACACTGAAGCTTTCTTT
CDR3: CASSNPVPNTEAFF

V: TRBV12-3/TRBV12-4
size: once
J: TRBJ1-1
D: TRBD1
DNA: TGTGCCAGCAGTTGGTGGACAGGGGCGAACACTGAAGCTTTCTTT
CDR3: CASSWWTGANTEAFF

V: TRBV7-2
size: -
J: TRBJ2-1
D: -
DNA: TGTGCCAGCAGCTTAGCCCTAGCCCTCAATGAGCAGTTCTTC
CDR3: CASSLALALNEQFF

V: TRBV9
size: -
J: TRBJ2-3
D: -
DNA: TGTGCCAGCAGCGTAGCCTGGCCGGATACGCAGTATTTT
CDR3: CASSVAWPDTQYF

V: TRBV19
size: -
J: TRBJ2-1
D: TRBD2
DNA: TGTGCCAGTAGTTGGCGGGGGACTACCCTCGATGAGCAGTTCTTC
CDR3: CASSWRGTTLDEQFF

V: TRBV11-2
size: -
J: TRBJ2-5
D: TRBD2
DNA: TGTGCCAGCAGCTTAGATATTAGCCGTCGAGGACTAGCTTTATATGAGCAGTACTTC
CDR3: CASSLDISRRGLALYEQYF

V: TRBV29-1
size: -
J: TRBJ2-7
D: TRBD2
DNA: TGCAGCGTCAAGACTAGCGGGGGGCTCGGCGAGCAGTACTTC
CDR3: CSVKTSGGLGEQYF

V: TRBV7-2
size: -
J: TRBJ2-3
D: TRBD2
DNA: TGTGCCAGCAGCTTATTTCAGCGGGGGAACACAGAGACGCAGTATTTT
CDR3: CASSLFQRGNTETQYF

V: TRBV20-1
size: -
J: TRBJ2-2
D: -
DNA: TGCAGTGCCAAAAGTCTAGCAGGTGTGAACACCGGGGAGCTGTTTTTT
CDR3: CSAKSLAGVNTGELFF

V: TRBV7-8
size: -
J: TRBJ2-1
D: -
DNA: TGTGCCAGCAGCTTAGTCGAGAAGGCCAATGAGCAGTTCTTC
CDR3: CASSLVEKANEQFF

V: TRBV30
size: -
J: TRBJ2-3
D: -
DNA: TGTGCCTGGACGCTCAGCACAAGCACAGATACGCAGTATTTT
CDR3: CAWTLSTSTDTQYF

V: TRBV7-9
size: -
J: TRBJ2-7
D: -
DNA: TGTGCCAGCAGCTTATTAACGGGATCTACCTACGAGCAGTACTTC
CDR3: CASSLLTGSTYEQYF

V: TRBV5-1
size: -
J: TRBJ2-1
D: -
DNA: TGCGCCAGCAGCTTGTACCGGGGGGCGATGTACAATGAGCAGTTCTTC
CDR3: CASSLYRGAMYNEQFF